A single sample is the source of the 6 T cell receptor beta chains below, sequenced in a study of blood T cells in healthy people across ages. A sample-barcoded 5' primer and a J-beta primer mix were used in a second PCR of roughly 7 to 11 cycles. TCRdb reprocessed the 5' RACE reads via MiXCR and lists one record per CDR3 protein. The repertoire holds more than 550,000 distinct CDR3 sequences, with roughly 20% as singletons. The sequencing sample was made of blood. All receptors come from a man aged 65-85 years in good health.

This clonotype was seen at least ten times. CDR3 amino acids: CASSLTSGTQYF. CDR3 coding DNA: TGTGCCAGCAGCTTGACCAGCGGAACCCAGTACTTC. The chain has TRBV7-8 and TRBJ2-5; TRBD2 is a possible D gene (5 bases). The length of the CDR3 is 12 residues. Germline V gives CDR1 SGHVS, CDR2 FQNEAQ. Trimming shortened V by 3 bases and J by 8 bases, and 10 bases separated the two germline ends.

V and J are TRBV12-3 or TRBV12-4 and TRBJ1-1; D ambiguous. V was clipped by 3 bases and J by 2 bases, with 10 bases between them. The CDR3 has 14 amino acids. The CDR3 here is CASSFTTANTEAFF. CDR3 nucleotides: TGTGCCAGCAGTTTCACCACAGCTAACACTGAAGCTTTCTTT.

The rearrangement links TRBV14 to TRBJ2-7; D may be TRBD2 (6 bases). The ends were cut back, 6 bases at V and 3 bases at J, with 24 bases in the middle. This CDR3 region has 17 residues. Germline V gives CDR1 SGHDN, CDR2 FVKESK. The CDR3 here is CASRQPRTTPKDYEQYF. The CDR3 DNA reads as TGTGCCAGCAGACAACCCCGGACTACGCCCAAGGACTACGAGCAGTACTTC.

This clonotype has more than one count but fewer than ten. The chain recombines TRBV6-6 with TRBJ1-1; D uncertain. Germline CDR1 and CDR2: MNHNY and SVGAGI (reference sequence). This CDR3 region has 12 residues. V dropped 6 bases and J dropped 0 bases, with 5 bases sitting between them. The CDR3 DNA reads as TGTGCCAGCAGAAACCTGAACACTGAAGCTTTCTTT. Translation gives CASRNLNTEAFF.

The chain has TRBV5-1 and TRBJ1-2; 12 bases align to TRBD1. J was trimmed by 5 bases and V by 4 bases; bases with no gene match: 6. This CDR3 has 15 amino acids. Germline V lookup: CDR1 SGHRS, CDR2 YFSETQ. CDR3 DNA: TGCGCCAGCAGCCCGGGACAGGGGGCGCGGTATGGCTACACCTTC. This encodes CASSPGQGARYGYTF.

This chain uses TRBV29-1 with TRBJ1-2; D unresolved. The V gene's germline CDR1 is SQVTM and CDR2 ANQGSEA. The CDR3 length is 12 residues. V was shortened by 8 bases and J by 0 bases, with 10 bases between the two germline ends. CDR3: CSTGWSNYGYTF. The CDR3 DNA follows: TGCAGCACCGGTTGGTCTAACTATGGCTACACCTTC.